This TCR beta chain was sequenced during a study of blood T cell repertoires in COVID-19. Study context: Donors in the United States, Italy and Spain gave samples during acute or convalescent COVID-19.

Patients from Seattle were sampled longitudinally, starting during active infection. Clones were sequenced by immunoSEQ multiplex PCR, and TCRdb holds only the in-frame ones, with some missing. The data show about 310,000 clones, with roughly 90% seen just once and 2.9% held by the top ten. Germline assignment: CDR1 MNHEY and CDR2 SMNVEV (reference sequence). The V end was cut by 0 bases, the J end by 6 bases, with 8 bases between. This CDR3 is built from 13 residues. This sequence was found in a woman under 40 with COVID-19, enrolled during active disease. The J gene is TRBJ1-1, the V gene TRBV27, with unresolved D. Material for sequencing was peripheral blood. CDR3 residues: CASSLSLVSEAFF. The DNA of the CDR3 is TGTGCCAGCAGTTTATCTCTCGTGTCTGAAGCTTTCTTT.